The 5 T cell receptor beta chains in this list originate from one sample, sequenced in a study of identical twins. In TCRdb, the 5' RACE reads were re-called with MiXCR into one record per CDR3 protein. The sample lists about 260,000 distinct CDR3 sequences, roughly 7% occurring once. In addition, the sample was reused for a study of yellow fever vaccine responses in identical twins.

Material for sequencing was memory (CD45RO+) T cells sorted from blood. Receptors were obtained from a woman under 30 in good health.

At least ten counts were recorded for this clonotype. This sequence joins TRBV20-1 and TRBJ1-2; the D is unclear. The germline V gene has CDR1 DFQATT and CDR2 SNEGSKA (reference sequence). The CDR3 has 13 residues. CDR3 coding DNA: TGCAGCACCCCTCAACAAGGCACTGATGGCTACACCTTC. The encoded protein is CSTPQQGTDGYTF.

This clonotype has more than one count but fewer than ten. V and J are TRBV14 and TRBJ2-5; no clear D. This CDR3 is 14 amino acids long. Germline CDR1 SGHDN, CDR2 FVKESK. V lost 2 bases to trimming and J lost 0 bases, with 7 bases between them. The CDR3 nucleotides are TGTGCCAGCAGCCAATTCAGAGACCAAGAGACCCAGTACTTC. It encodes CASSQFRDQETQYF.

CDR3 sequence (DNA): TGCGCCAGCAGCCAGGCGTCAGCCTGGGGTGGGGAGCTGTTTTTT. Translated: CASSQASAWGGELFF. V is TRBV4-1 and J is TRBJ2-2, with unresolved D. This CDR3 region has 15 residues. V was pared by 3 bases and J by 8 bases, with 16 bases between. Germline V gene sequence: CDR1 MGHRA, CDR2 YSYEKL.

This clonotype was seen more than once but under ten times. V usage is TRBV5-1 and J usage is TRBJ2-3, with 8 bases identical to TRBD2. Germline CDR1 and CDR2: SGHRS and YFSETQ. This CDR3 is 14 amino acids long. J lost 4 bases, V lost 7 bases, and 8 bases had no gene match. CDR3 region: CASEPGGGADTQYF. CDR3 nucleotides: TGCGCCAGCGAACCCGGGGGGGGGGCAGATACGCAGTATTTT.

This clonotype showed up just a few times. The chain links TRBV11-2 to TRBJ1-1; D remains unclear. The V and J ends lost 5 bases and 0 bases respectively, with 7 bases between them. Germline V gene sequence: CDR1 SGHAT, CDR2 FQNNGV. The CDR3 is 13 amino acids. CDR3 coding DNA: TGTGCCAGCAGCGGAAATTTGAACACTGAAGCTTTCTTT. Amino acids: CASSGNLNTEAFF.